This entry lists 24 T cell receptor beta chains sequenced from one sample in a study of neoadjuvant anti-PD-1 for oral cavity cancer. The table came from immunoSEQ multiplex PCR; TCRdb's copy has only in-frame clones and leaves some out. The sample shows approximately 72,000 clones, around four fifths of them seen only once. Specimen: PBMCs, collected before nivolumab (anti-PD-1) treatment. These receptors were taken from a person between 40 and 85 years old with oral cavity squamous cell carcinoma.

This clone has just one count. This sequence joins TRBV5-1 and TRBJ2-2; a weak D match, TRBD1 (8 bases). This CDR3 is built from 16 residues. V lost 7 bases, J lost 5 bases, and 21 bases lay in between. Germline-derived CDR1 and CDR2 are SGHRS and YFSETQ. The CDR3 nucleotides read TGCGCCAGCTCTCCGACCGGACAGGGAGGGACCGGGGAGCTGTTTTTT. Amino acid sequence: CASSPTGQGGTGELFF.

The V and J genes are TRBV7-9 and TRBJ1-5; D is possibly TRBD1 (5 bases). V was cut by 10 bases and J by 0 bases, with 25 bases left in between. The germline V gene encodes CDR1 SEHNR and CDR2 FQNEAQ (reference sequence). The CDR3 covers 18 residues. The chain's CDR3 is CATSPGGGIWSSNQPQHF. DNA of the CDR3: TGTGCCACCTCCCCGGGGGGGGGTATTTGGAGTAGCAATCAGCCCCAGCATTTT.

This clone has a single count. The chain combines TRBV19 with TRBJ2-4, with D possibly called TRBD1 or TRBD2 (5 bases each). The CDR3 covers 16 residues. Germline values: CDR1 LNHDA, CDR2 SQIVND (reference sequence). V dropped 2 bases and J dropped 3 bases, with 14 bases sitting between them. The CDR3 loop is CASSISGTDGKNIQYF. The CDR3 DNA follows: TGTGCCAGTAGTATATCTGGGACCGACGGCAAAAACATTCAGTACTTC. The whole variable domain, filled in from reference TRBV19 and TRBJ2-4, reads DGGITQSPKYLFRKEGQNVTLSCEQNLNHDAMYWYRQDPGQGLRLIYYSQIVNDFQKGDIAEGYSVSREKKESFPLTVTSAQKNPTAFYLCASSISGTDGKNIQYFGAGTRLSVL.

V usage is TRBV28 and J usage is TRBJ1-2; tentatively, D is TRBD1 (5 bases). CDR1 and CDR2 (germline): MDHEN, SYDVKM. CDR3 length: 13 amino acids. V shed 5 bases and J shed 7 bases, with 14 bases lying between them. CDR3 nucleotides: TGTGCCAGCAGTACTCCAGGGCCCAGTGGCTACACCTTC. It encodes CASSTPGPSGYTF.

CDR3 in DNA: TGTGCCAGCCACCTGAATGGGGATCCCGGGGAGCTGTTTTTT. Translation gives CASHLNGDPGELFF. The rearrangement joins TRBV6-4 to TRBJ2-2, with D uncertain. The CDR3 spans 14 residues. CDR1 and CDR2 from the germline V gene are MRHNA and SNTAGT. Trimming removed 8 bases from V and 6 bases from J, with 16 bases in between.

The rearrangement links TRBV7-3 to TRBJ1-3; D not resolved. The germline V and J ends were trimmed by 1 base and 0 bases, with 1 base remaining between them. From germline, CDR1 is SGHTA and CDR2 FQGTGA. This CDR3 comprises 13 residues. CDR3 in DNA: TGTGCCAGCAGCTTAAGCTCTGGAAACACCATATATTTT. Translated, it gives CASSLSSGNTIYF.

This clone was seen a few times. The chain employs TRBV18 and TRBJ2-7, with TRBD2 matching over 14 bases. Germline loops: CDR1 KGHSH, CDR2 LQKENI. CDR3 length equals 16 residues. J was trimmed by 4 bases and V by 5 bases; bases with no gene match: 7. The DNA of the CDR3 is TGTGCCAGCTCAGTAGGGACTAGCGGGAGTATATACGAGCAGTACTTC. This translates into CASSVGTSGSIYEQYF.

CDR3 loop: CASSVYEGAGGKVTETQYF. The CDR3 nucleotides are TGTGCCAGCAGCGTATATGAGGGGGCGGGCGGAAAAGTTACAGAGACCCAGTACTTC. The J gene is TRBJ2-5, the V gene TRBV9; 7 positions match TRBD1. Germline assignment: CDR1 SGDLS and CDR2 YYNGEE. CDR3 length: 19 amino acids. The trim removed 1 base at V and 4 bases at J, leaving 19 bases unmatched.

This rearrangement joins TRBV2 to TRBJ1-4; weak D call: TRBD1 (5 bases). There are 14 residues in the CDR3. Between the trimmed V and J ends, which lost 4 bases and 6 bases, there was a span of 12 bases. CDR1 is SNHLY and CDR2 is FYNNEI in the germline V gene. CDR3 amino acids: CASSANRNHEKLFF. The CDR3 nucleotides are TGTGCCAGCAGTGCGAACAGGAATCATGAAAAACTGTTTTTT.

The chain joins TRBV14 to TRBJ1-1; no reliable D call. CDR3 length equals 13 residues. Trimming pared 1 base from V and 6 bases from J, leaving 9 bases between. The germline V gene encodes CDR1 SGHDN and CDR2 FVKESK. CDR3: CASSQGGFSEAFF. Written as DNA, the CDR3 is TGTGCCAGCAGCCAAGGAGGGTTCTCTGAAGCTTTCTTT.

A single count supports this clone. The chain couples TRBV11-2 to TRBJ2-7; D uncertain. V was cut by 0 bases and J by 0 bases, with 12 bases left in between. CDR1 and CDR2 (germline): SGHAT, FQNNGV. The CDR3 has 16 residues. The CDR3 region is CASSLDLAKSSYEQYF. In DNA, the CDR3 is TGTGCCAGCAGCTTAGATCTGGCCAAGAGCTCCTACGAGCAGTACTTC.

J is TRBJ1-5 and V is TRBV19; perhaps TRBD1 as D (5 bases). Trimming took off 1 base at V and 9 bases at J, with 16 bases between the two ends. In germline, CDR1 is LNHDA, CDR2 SQIVND (reference sequence). The CDR3 extends over 15 amino acids. CDR3 loop: CASSIGRGPARPQHF. DNA of the CDR3: TGTGCCAGTAGTATAGGGAGGGGCCCCGCCCGGCCCCAGCATTTT.

This chain links TRBV21-1 with TRBJ2-3. TRBV21-1 is listed as a pseudogene. The CDR3 has 14 residues. The DNA for the CDR3 is TGTGCCAGCATCGAGAGGCAGGGCACAGATACGCAGTATTTT. It is translated as CASIERQGTDTQYF.

The V call is TRBV5-1, the J call TRBJ1-3; D is ambiguous. The CDR3 extends over 14 amino acids. CDR1 is SGHRS and CDR2 is YFSETQ in the germline V gene. With 0 bases removed from V and 4 bases from J, the gap between germline ends came to 8 bases. The CDR3 DNA reads TGCGCCAGCAGCTTGGTCGGGGTCGGAAACACCATATATTTT. Encoded protein: CASSLVGVGNTIYF.

The chain links TRBV6-6 to TRBJ1-6, with TRBD1 matching over 9 bases. The V gene end was trimmed by 3 bases and the J gene end by 10 bases; junction bases not matched to a gene: 7. The germline gives CDR1 MNHNY, CDR2 SVGAGI (reference sequence). The CDR3 extends over 15 amino acids. CDR3 region: CASSYSRTGDSPLHF. The CDR3 DNA reads TGTGCCAGCAGTTATTCCCGGACAGGGGACTCACCCCTCCACTTT.

The chain links TRBV10-1 to TRBJ2-7; possible D gene TRBD1, 6 bases. The ends were cut back, 5 bases at V and 10 bases at J, with 18 bases in the middle. CDR3 length: 13 amino acids. Germline V CDR1 and CDR2: WNHNN, SYGVQD (reference sequence). CDR3 sequence (DNA): TGCGCCAGCAGTAACGGACAGCCCTCGGAACAGTACTTC. Residues: CASSNGQPSEQYF.

This chain links TRBV10-3 with TRBJ1-2; no firm D call. The CDR3 covers 14 residues. Looked up from germline, CDR1 is ENHRY and CDR2 is SYGVKD. Trimming took off 2 bases at V and 2 bases at J, with 9 bases between the two ends. CDR3 DNA: TGTGCCATCAGTGAGATGGGGTTGAACTATGGCTACACCTTC. It codes for CAISEMGLNYGYTF.

The rearrangement joins TRBV5-1 to TRBJ2-5, with 15 bases matching TRBD2. The J segment lost 5 bases and the V segment lost 4 bases, leaving 3 bases of the junction unmatched. The CDR3 contains 15 residues. Looked up from germline, CDR1 is SGHRS and CDR2 is YFSETQ. CDR3 sequence reads: CASSGGTSGGETQYF. The CDR3 DNA follows: TGCGCCAGCAGCGGAGGGACTAGCGGGGGGGAGACCCAGTACTTC.

The CDR3 DNA sequence: TGTGCCAGCAGTCTCAGGCACAATCAGCCCCAGCATTTT. This encodes CASSLRHNQPQHF. The chain uses TRBV6-5 and TRBJ1-5; D is undetermined. The V and J ends lost 5 bases and 3 bases respectively, with 8 bases between them. This CDR3 region has 13 residues. Germline CDR1 reads MNHEY; CDR2 reads SVGAGI.

V is TRBV7-8 and J is TRBJ2-5; the match to TRBD1 covers 7 bases. Germline CDR1 is SGHVS and CDR2 is FQNEAQ. The J segment lost 4 bases and the V segment lost 4 bases, leaving 6 bases of the junction unmatched. This CDR3 contains 14 residues. The CDR3 loop reads CASSSGQVPETQYF. The CDR3 DNA reads TGTGCCAGCAGCTCTGGACAGGTCCCAGAGACCCAGTACTTC.

Only one count was recorded for this clone. The rearrangement joins TRBV19 to TRBJ2-7; 13 positions match TRBD2. With 10 bases clipped from V and 5 bases from J, the junction kept 14 bases outside the gene matches. Germline CDR1 is LNHDA and CDR2 is SQIVND (reference sequence). This CDR3 region has 16 residues. The CDR3 DNA is TGTGCCACTAGACACTGGACTAGCGGGAGTCTACACGAGCAGTACTTC. This translates into CATRHWTSGSLHEQYF.

This clone occurred many times. V is TRBV5-1 and J is TRBJ2-7; the D gene could be TRBD1 or TRBD2 (5 bases each). The CDR3 is made up of 14 amino acids. Deletions cut 7 bases from V and 6 bases from J, with 20 bases between. CDR1 SGHRS and CDR2 YFSETQ come from the germline V gene. DNA for the CDR3: TGCGCCAGCCATTCCGGGACGGTCGTGGGCGAGCAGTACTTC. It is translated as CASHSGTVVGEQYF.

The chain employs TRBV2 and TRBJ2-4; D is possibly TRBD2 (5 bases). Trimming pared 3 bases from V and 2 bases from J, leaving 17 bases between. The germline gives CDR1 SNHLY, CDR2 FYNNEI. This CDR3 has 17 amino acids. The CDR3 sequence: CASSDRLGREPKNIQYF. The CDR3 nucleotides read TGTGCCAGCAGTGACCGCCTTGGTAGGGAGCCCAAAAACATTCAGTACTTC.

The chain links TRBV7-3 to TRBJ2-3, with D uncertain. Trimming removed 4 bases from V and 3 bases from J, with 5 bases in between. CDR1 SGHTA and CDR2 FQGTGA come from the germline V gene. This CDR3 region has 12 residues. In nucleotides, the CDR3 is TGTGCCAGCAGCTCCGAAACAGATACGCAGTATTTT. Translating gives CASSSETDTQYF. The full variable domain, rest sourced from reference TRBV7-3 and TRBJ2-3, is GAGVSQTPSNKVTEKGKYVELRCDPISGHTALYWYRQSLGQGPEFLIYFQGTGAADDSGLPNDRFFAVRPEGSVSTLKIQRTERGDSAVYLCASSSETDTQYFGPGTRLTVL.